The rows below give T cell receptor beta chains drawn from one sample of a study of blood T cell repertoires in COVID-19. TCRdb keeps only in-frame clones here, not all; method: immunoSEQ multiplex PCR. The sample lists over 130,000 clones, 88% occurring once. Sequenced material: peripheral blood. These TCRs come from a man aged 60 to 75 with active or convalescent COVID-19. Both conserved end residues are part of each CDR3. The D gene is left open where the match is weak. Clone size, where shown, is once, few, many, or a class for clones that have expanded.

NA,NA,TRBV9,TRBJ2-5,TGTGCCAGCAGTCCAAGTGGGGCCGCAGAGACCCAGTACTTC,CASSPSGAAETQYF
NA,TRBD1,TRBV15,TRBJ2-7,TGTGCCACCAGCAGCACACAGGGGCGGCACGAGCAGTACTTC,CATSSTQGRHEQYF
NA,TRBD2,TRBV3-1/TRBV3-2,TRBJ2-1,TGTGCCAGCAGCTTAGAGCGGGGTGAGCAGTTCTTC,CASSLERGEQFF
NA,NA,TRBV5-1,TRBJ1-2,TGCGCCAGCAGCAAAGCCCTGGACTATGGCTACACCTTC,CASSKALDYGYTF
NA,TRBD1,TRBV19,TRBJ2-7,TGTGCCAGTAGTATTGGGACAGGAACCTACGAGCAGTACTTC,CASSIGTGTYEQYF
NA,TRBD1,TRBV3-1/TRBV3-2,TRBJ1-1,TGTGCCAGCAGCCAGGAGACAGGGGTCAGGAGCACTGAAGCTTTCTTT,CASSQETGVRSTEAFF
NA,NA,TRBV3-1/TRBV3-2,TRBJ2-2,TGTGCCAGCAGCCTCCCCGGGCAGCAGGGCGGGGAGCTGTTTTTT,CASSLPGQQGGELFF
NA,TRBD1,TRBV18,TRBJ1-2,TGTGCCAGCTCACCGGGAAGACAGGGAGGTTCTCGTGGCTACACCTTC,CASSPGRQGGSRGYTF
NA,NA,TRBV10-1,TRBJ2-2,TGCGCCAGCAGACCGGGAGTGGGCACCGGGGAGCTGTTTTTT,CASRPGVGTGELFF
NA,NA,TRBV7-9,TRBJ2-7,TGTGCCAGCAGCTTAGGGGGCAGGGGCAACGAGCAGTACTTC,CASSLGGRGNEQYF
NA,NA,TRBV7-9,TRBJ2-7,TGTGCCAGCAGCCTTACAGGGACCGAGCAGTACTTC,CASSLTGTEQYF
NA,TRBD1,TRBV7-9,TRBJ2-5,TGTGCCAGCAGCTTAGCAGGGGGCGAGACCCAGTACTTC,CASSLAGGETQYF
NA,NA,TRBV6-6,TRBJ1-3,TGTGCCAGCAGTCCCACTGGCGGTAGCTCTGGAAACACCATATATTTT,CASSPTGGSSGNTIYF
NA,TRBD1,TRBV24-1,TRBJ1-1,TGTGCCACCAGTGATACCGGGACAGGGGGCACTGAAGCTTTCTTT,CATSDTGTGGTEAFF
NA,TRBD1,TRBV5-1,TRBJ1-6,TGCGCCAGCAGCGTCGGAACAGGGGGATATAATTCACCCCTCCACTTT,CASSVGTGGYNSPLHF
NA,TRBD1,TRBV18,TRBJ2-7,TGTGCCAGCTCACCAACAGGGGTCCCTACCTACGAGCAGTACTTC,CASSPTGVPTYEQYF
NA,NA,TRBV5-1,TRBJ2-1,TGCGCCAGCAGCTTCAATAGGGCGGGCAATGAGCAGTTCTTC,CASSFNRAGNEQFF
NA,TRBD1,TRBV5-8,TRBJ1-5,TGTGCCAGCAGCTCCGGGACAGGGGGTTATCAGCCCCAGCATTTT,CASSSGTGGYQPQHF
NA,NA,TRBV3-1/TRBV3-2,TRBJ1-5,TGTGCCAGCAGCCAACTCTCTAGCAATCAGCCCCAGCATTTT,CASSQLSSNQPQHF
NA,NA,TRBV28,TRBJ1-3,TGTGCCAGCATTCCGGGACACGGGCAGAACACCATATATTTT,CASIPGHGQNTIYF
NA,NA,TRBV24-1,TRBJ2-1,TGTGCCACCAGTGATCAGCGAGATGGATACAATGAGCAGTTCTTC,CATSDQRDGYNEQFF
NA,NA,TRBV7-2,TRBJ1-1,TGTGCCAGCAGCCCAGGTGCGTCGCAGGGGCGATTGGGGAACACTGAAGCTTTCTTT,CASSPGASQGRLGNTEAFF
NA,NA,TRBV6-5,TRBJ1-5,TGTGCCAGCAGTTACCGGAAGGCGGGTCAGCCCCAGCATTTT,CASSYRKAGQPQHF
NA,NA,TRBV27,TRBJ1-2,TGTGCCAGCAGTTGGAGTCTGGCTGGCTATGGCTACACCTTC,CASSWSLAGYGYTF
NA,TRBD2,TRBV28,TRBJ2-4,TGTGCCAGCAGGAAAGGAAGGACTAGCGGGAGCTTAGCCAAAAACATTCAGTACTTC,CASRKGRTSGSLAKNIQYF
few,TRBD1,TRBV2,TRBJ2-4,TGTGCCAGCAGTGGGGCAGGGGGCTCGAGTATGAACATTCAGTACTTC,CASSGAGGSSMNIQYF
NA,TRBD2,TRBV19,TRBJ2-1,TGTGCCAGTACCTCCCTGGCGGGAGGGCGCTACAATGAGCAGTTCTTC,CASTSLAGGRYNEQFF
NA,NA,TRBV4-2,TRBJ2-2,TGTGCCAGCAGGCCTAGCTCCCGCACCGGGGAGCTGTTTTTT,CASRPSSRTGELFF
NA,TRBD1,TRBV7-2,TRBJ2-7,TGTGCCAGCAGCTGGGGCAGGGGGCGCGGTGGCGAGCAGTACTTC,CASSWGRGRGGEQYF
NA,TRBD2,TRBV6-2/TRBV6-3,TRBJ2-2,TGTGCCAGCAGTGGCCGGACTAGCGGGAGATCCGGGGAGCTGTTTTTT,CASSGRTSGRSGELFF
NA,TRBD1,TRBV7-8,TRBJ1-5,TGTGCCAGCAGCCCAAGGGACAGCATAAATCAGCCCCAGCATTTT,CASSPRDSINQPQHF
few,NA,TRBV13,TRBJ1-1,TGTGCCAGCGCATGGCGGGCCAGGGCGGAGGGGTACACTGAAGCTTTCTTT,CASAWRARAEGYTEAFF
NA,NA,TRBV10-3,TRBJ2-1,TGTGCCATCACATCGAGGGATGAGCAGTTCTTC,CAITSRDEQFF
NA,TRBD1,TRBV3-1/TRBV3-2,TRBJ1-4,TGTGCCAGCAGCAACCTCGGGACAGGAAATGAAAAACTGTTTTTT,CASSNLGTGNEKLFF
NA,TRBD2,TRBV5-1,TRBJ2-5,TGCGCCAGCAGCTTGGCCTTAGCGGGGCAAGAGACCCAGTACTTC,CASSLALAGQETQYF
NA,TRBD1,TRBV24-1,TRBJ1-2,TGTGCCACCAGTGACCTGGGGACAGGTGGTGGCTACACCTTC,CATSDLGTGGGYTF
few,TRBD1,TRBV19,TRBJ1-3,TGTGCCAGTGTAACAGGGGCTGGAAACACCATATATTTT,CASVTGAGNTIYF
NA,NA,TRBV20-1,TRBJ2-2,TGCAGTGCGGCGGGATACGGAGAGCTGTTTTTT,CSAAGYGELFF
NA,TRBD1,TRBV28,TRBJ1-5,TGTGCCAGCAGTAATTCCGGGACAGGGTCAAATCAGCCCCAGCATTTT,CASSNSGTGSNQPQHF
NA,TRBD1,TRBV28,TRBJ2-3,TGTGCCAGCAGCCCCGGACAGGCGAGCACAGATACGCAGTATTTT,CASSPGQASTDTQYF
NA,TRBD2,TRBV6-6,TRBJ2-7,TGTGCCAGCAGTTACTCCGGCGGGGGAAGCTCCTACGAGCAGTACTTC,CASSYSGGGSSYEQYF
NA,TRBD1,TRBV28,TRBJ1-5,TGTGCCAGCAGCGCGGGACAGGTTGGGCCCCAGCATTTT,CASSAGQVGPQHF
NA,NA,TRBV11-2,TRBJ1-2,TGTGCCAGCAGCTTAGTCGTCCGGGGGGTTAAGGGCTACACCTTC,CASSLVVRGVKGYTF
NA,TRBD1,TRBV29-1,TRBJ1-5,TGCAGCGTTTCACAGGGGACTCAGGATCAGCCCCAGCATTTT,CSVSQGTQDQPQHF
NA,TRBD1,TRBV10-3,TRBJ1-5,TGTGCCATAGGACAGGGGGGAGGCAATCAGCCCCAGCATTTT,CAIGQGGGNQPQHF
once,TRBD1,TRBV28,TRBJ1-2,TGTGCCAGCAGTCCGGGACAGGACCTTCTAGGCGGCTACACCTTC,CASSPGQDLLGGYTF
NA,NA,TRBV6-6,TRBJ2-1,TGTGCCAGCAGTCCTAAGGGGGTTAGTGAGCAGTTCTTC,CASSPKGVSEQFF
NA,NA,TRBV5-5,TRBJ1-2,TGTGCCAGCAGCTTGGAAGTTTTAACTACTAACTATGGCTACACCTTC,CASSLEVLTTNYGYTF
NA,TRBD2,TRBV18,TRBJ2-3,TGTGCCAGCTCATCCGGGACTAGCGGGTCCGGCACAGATACGCAGTATTTT,CASSSGTSGSGTDTQYF
once,NA,TRBV28,TRBJ1-4,TGTGCCAGCAGCCCAGGGGCAGGGACTAATGAAAAACTGTTTTTT,CASSPGAGTNEKLFF